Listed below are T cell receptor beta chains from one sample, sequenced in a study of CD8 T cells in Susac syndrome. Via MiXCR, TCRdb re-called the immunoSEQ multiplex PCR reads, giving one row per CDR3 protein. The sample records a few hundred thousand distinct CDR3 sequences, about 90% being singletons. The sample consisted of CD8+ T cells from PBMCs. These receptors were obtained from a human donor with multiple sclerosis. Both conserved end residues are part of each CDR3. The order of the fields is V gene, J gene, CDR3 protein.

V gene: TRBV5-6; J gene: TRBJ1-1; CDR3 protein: CASSLVPGWNTEAFF
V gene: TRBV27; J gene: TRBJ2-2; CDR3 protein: CASSLSLPGTGNTGELFF
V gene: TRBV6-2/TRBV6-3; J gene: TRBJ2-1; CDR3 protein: CASSYASGRGLEEQFF
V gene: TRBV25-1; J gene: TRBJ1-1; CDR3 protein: CASSELGTLTPRTEAFF
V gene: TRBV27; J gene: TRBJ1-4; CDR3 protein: CASAAQGAANEKLFF
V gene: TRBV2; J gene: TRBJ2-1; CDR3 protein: CASSEGAAEQFF
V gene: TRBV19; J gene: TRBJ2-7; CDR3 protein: CASSPNPELGEQYF
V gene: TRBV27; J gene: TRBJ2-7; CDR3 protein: CASSARDRPYEQYF
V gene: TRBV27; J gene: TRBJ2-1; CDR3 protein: CASSLYSYNEQFF
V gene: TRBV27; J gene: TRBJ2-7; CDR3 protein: CASSFGTWGSYEQYF
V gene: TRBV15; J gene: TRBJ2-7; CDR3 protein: CATSRKGLSYEQYF
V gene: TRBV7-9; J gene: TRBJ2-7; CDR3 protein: CASSRTSGKYEQYF
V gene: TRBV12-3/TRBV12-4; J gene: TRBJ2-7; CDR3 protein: CASTNGESSYEQYF
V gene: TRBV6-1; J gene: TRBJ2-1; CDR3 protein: CASTRIRLEGYNEQFF
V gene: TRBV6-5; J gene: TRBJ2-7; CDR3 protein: CASSLAGEKGEQYF
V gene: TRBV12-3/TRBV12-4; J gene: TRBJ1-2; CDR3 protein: CASSFAALMAF
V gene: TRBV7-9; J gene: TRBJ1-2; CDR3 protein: CASSLVYGYTF
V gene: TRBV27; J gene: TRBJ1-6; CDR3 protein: CASSLYPQQPYNSPLHF
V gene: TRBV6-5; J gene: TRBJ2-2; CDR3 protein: CASSYSIVRSNTGELFF
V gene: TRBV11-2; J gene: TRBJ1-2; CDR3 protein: CASSLGGTGYGYTF
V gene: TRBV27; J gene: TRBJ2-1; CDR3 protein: CASRPWASGSDEQFF
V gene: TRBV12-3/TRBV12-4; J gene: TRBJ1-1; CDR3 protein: CASSFRGPVNTEAFF
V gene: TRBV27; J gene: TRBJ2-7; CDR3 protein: CASSFKGPTYWEQYF
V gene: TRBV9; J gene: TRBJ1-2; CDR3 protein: CASSEALGQYYGYTF